These T cell receptor beta chains were read from a single sample in a study of shared T cell receptors in the human thymus. Using immunoSEQ multiplex PCR, the repertoire was profiled, and TCRdb retains in-frame clones only, with some absent. The top ten hold about 0.0094% of the sample, which has hundreds of thousands of clones, 87% seen once. This same sample was also taken into another study, of human thymus T cells.

Sequencing was performed on thymocytes. These receptors came from a boy in the first two years of life with a congenital heart defect. CDR3s include the opening cysteine and the closing phenylalanine or tryptophan. Fields, in order: clone size, CDR3 length, J gene, V gene, D gene, CDR3 protein, CDR3 DNA. D genes are given only for firm matches. Rows may omit the clone size; those that give it use once, few, many or a size class.

clone size: -
CDR3 length: 20
J gene: TRBJ2-7
V gene: TRBV29-1
D gene: TRBD2
CDR3 protein: CSAGGAGPPLTSGGDYEQYF
CDR3 DNA: TGCAGCGCTGGGGGGGCAGGACCTCCGTTAACTAGCGGGGGGGACTACGAGCAGTACTTC

clone size: -
CDR3 length: 16
J gene: TRBJ2-7
V gene: TRBV27
D gene: TRBD1
CDR3 protein: CASSRRDRDRDYEQYF
CDR3 DNA: TGTGCCAGCAGCCGGAGGGACCGGGACAGGGACTACGAGCAGTACTTC

clone size: few
CDR3 length: 16
J gene: TRBJ2-4
V gene: TRBV6-1
D gene: -
CDR3 protein: CASSDLTVLAKNIQYF
CDR3 DNA: TGTGCCAGCAGTGATTTAACAGTGCTAGCCAAAAACATTCAGTACTTC

clone size: -
CDR3 length: 13
J gene: TRBJ2-3
V gene: TRBV5-6
D gene: -
CDR3 protein: CASSLTSTDTQYF
CDR3 DNA: TGTGCCAGCAGCTTGACAAGCACAGATACGCAGTATTTT

clone size: -
CDR3 length: 15
J gene: TRBJ2-2
V gene: TRBV11-3
D gene: TRBD1
CDR3 protein: CASSSGTGSTGELFF
CDR3 DNA: TGTGCCAGCAGCTCCGGGACAGGGTCCACCGGGGAGCTGTTTTTT

clone size: -
CDR3 length: 13
J gene: TRBJ2-7
V gene: TRBV5-1
D gene: TRBD2
CDR3 protein: CASRRRDYYEQYF
CDR3 DNA: TGCGCCAGCAGGAGAAGGGACTACTACGAGCAGTACTTC

clone size: -
CDR3 length: 19
J gene: TRBJ2-7
V gene: TRBV28
D gene: TRBD2
CDR3 protein: CASSSIPTSGRAERYEQYF
CDR3 DNA: TGTGCCAGCAGTTCCATTCCAACTAGCGGGAGGGCCGAACGGTACGAGCAGTACTTC

clone size: -
CDR3 length: 14
J gene: TRBJ2-1
V gene: TRBV5-4
D gene: TRBD2
CDR3 protein: CASSTLAGGNEQFF
CDR3 DNA: TGTGCCAGCAGCACACTAGCGGGAGGGAATGAGCAGTTCTTC

clone size: -
CDR3 length: 17
J gene: TRBJ1-5
V gene: TRBV28
D gene: TRBD1
CDR3 protein: CASSLNPDRGLEQPQHF
CDR3 DNA: TGTGCCAGCAGTTTAAACCCCGACAGGGGGCTGGAGCAGCCCCAGCATTTT

clone size: -
CDR3 length: 15
J gene: TRBJ2-1
V gene: TRBV11-3
D gene: -
CDR3 protein: CASSLGGPMVNEQFF
CDR3 DNA: TGTGCCAGCAGCTTAGGAGGGCCGATGGTCAATGAGCAGTTCTTC

clone size: once
CDR3 length: 16
J gene: TRBJ2-7
V gene: TRBV5-6
D gene: -
CDR3 protein: CASSLPWRGRDYEQYF
CDR3 DNA: TGTGCCAGCAGCTTGCCGTGGCGGGGCAGAGACTACGAGCAGTACTTC

clone size: -
CDR3 length: 15
J gene: TRBJ2-5
V gene: TRBV15
D gene: -
CDR3 protein: CATSGKEGAVETQYF
CDR3 DNA: TGTGCCACCAGCGGCAAGGAAGGGGCGGTAGAGACCCAGTACTTC

clone size: -
CDR3 length: 17
J gene: TRBJ2-1
V gene: TRBV4-1
D gene: TRBD2
CDR3 protein: CASSHHLAGATADEQFF
CDR3 DNA: TGCGCCAGCAGCCATCACCTAGCGGGGGCCACGGCAGATGAGCAGTTCTTC

clone size: -
CDR3 length: 16
J gene: TRBJ1-6
V gene: TRBV19
D gene: TRBD1
CDR3 protein: CASSHRQGQKNSPLHF
CDR3 DNA: TGTGCCAGTAGTCACCGACAGGGACAGAAGAATTCACCCCTCCACTTT

clone size: -
CDR3 length: 14
J gene: TRBJ2-1
V gene: TRBV5-4
D gene: TRBD1
CDR3 protein: CASPGTGAYNEQFF
CDR3 DNA: TGTGCCAGCCCCGGGACAGGGGCCTACAATGAGCAGTTCTTC

clone size: -
CDR3 length: 17
J gene: TRBJ2-7
V gene: TRBV7-2
D gene: -
CDR3 protein: CASSLADLTGTSYEQYF
CDR3 DNA: TGTGCCAGCAGCTTAGCGGACCTGACAGGGACTTCCTACGAGCAGTACTTC

clone size: -
CDR3 length: 15
J gene: TRBJ1-2
V gene: TRBV19
D gene: -
CDR3 protein: CASSEVFRENYGYTF
CDR3 DNA: TGTGCCAGTAGTGAAGTATTTAGGGAGAACTATGGCTACACCTTC

clone size: -
CDR3 length: 18
J gene: TRBJ2-1
V gene: TRBV7-3
D gene: TRBD2
CDR3 protein: CASSFGLAGGLSYNEQFF
CDR3 DNA: TGTGCCAGCAGCTTTGGACTAGCGGGGGGGCTCTCCTACAATGAGCAGTTCTTC

clone size: -
CDR3 length: 16
J gene: TRBJ2-1
V gene: TRBV19
D gene: TRBD2
CDR3 protein: CASSARTSGGYNEQFF
CDR3 DNA: TGTGCCAGTAGTGCGCGGACTAGCGGGGGCTACAATGAGCAGTTCTTC

clone size: once
CDR3 length: 14
J gene: TRBJ2-1
V gene: TRBV9
D gene: -
CDR3 protein: CASSTLRAPNEQFF
CDR3 DNA: TGTGCCAGCAGCACCCTGAGAGCGCCCAATGAGCAGTTCTTC

clone size: -
CDR3 length: 18
J gene: TRBJ1-6
V gene: TRBV15
D gene: -
CDR3 protein: CATSRDGNRDSYNSPLHF
CDR3 DNA: TGTGCCACCAGCAGAGATGGAAACAGGGATTCCTATAATTCACCCCTCCACTTT

clone size: once
CDR3 length: 14
J gene: TRBJ2-7
V gene: TRBV6-6
D gene: -
CDR3 protein: CASSYWTFSYEQYF
CDR3 DNA: TGTGCCAGCAGTTACTGGACTTTCTCCTACGAGCAGTACTTC

clone size: -
CDR3 length: 15
J gene: TRBJ1-4
V gene: TRBV14
D gene: -
CDR3 protein: CASSQEGQGREKLFF
CDR3 DNA: TGTGCCAGCAGCCAAGAGGGCCAGGGTAGGGAAAAACTGTTTTTT

clone size: -
CDR3 length: 13
J gene: TRBJ2-7
V gene: TRBV6-5
D gene: -
CDR3 protein: CASSHRTPHEQYF
CDR3 DNA: TGTGCCAGCAGTCACCGGACACCCCACGAGCAGTACTTC

clone size: -
CDR3 length: 15
J gene: TRBJ1-5
V gene: TRBV6-1
D gene: -
CDR3 protein: CASSRRDKRNQPQHF
CDR3 DNA: TGTGCCAGCAGTCGCCGGGATAAACGAAATCAGCCCCAGCATTTT

clone size: -
CDR3 length: 14
J gene: TRBJ1-6
V gene: TRBV19
D gene: -
CDR3 protein: CASSLGVRGSPLHF
CDR3 DNA: TGTGCCAGTAGTTTAGGAGTAAGAGGATCACCCCTCCACTTT

clone size: once
CDR3 length: 15
J gene: TRBJ2-7
V gene: TRBV6-1
D gene: TRBD2
CDR3 protein: CASNPLTSDSYEQYF
CDR3 DNA: TGTGCCAGCAACCCCCTGACTAGCGACTCCTACGAGCAGTACTTC

clone size: -
CDR3 length: 14
J gene: TRBJ1-5
V gene: TRBV2
D gene: TRBD1
CDR3 protein: CASTTGTVNQPQHF
CDR3 DNA: TGTGCCAGCACTACCGGGACAGTTAATCAGCCCCAGCATTTT

clone size: -
CDR3 length: 15
J gene: TRBJ1-2
V gene: TRBV5-6
D gene: TRBD1
CDR3 protein: CASSCRDRAIVGYTF
CDR3 DNA: TGTGCCAGCAGCTGCCGGGACAGGGCAATCGTTGGCTACACCTTC

clone size: -
CDR3 length: 15
J gene: TRBJ2-3
V gene: TRBV5-1
D gene: TRBD1
CDR3 protein: CASSLQGASDDTQYF
CDR3 DNA: TGCGCCAGCAGCTTGCAGGGGGCTAGCGACGATACGCAGTATTTT

clone size: -
CDR3 length: 14
J gene: TRBJ1-1
V gene: TRBV25-1
D gene: TRBD1
CDR3 protein: CASSGDRVNTEAFF
CDR3 DNA: TGTGCCAGCAGTGGAGACAGGGTGAACACTGAAGCTTTCTTT

clone size: -
CDR3 length: 16
J gene: TRBJ2-3
V gene: TRBV27
D gene: -
CDR3 protein: CASSSLKERVTDTQYF
CDR3 DNA: TGTGCCAGCAGTTCTCTCAAGGAGCGGGTCACAGATACGCAGTATTTT